Following are 9 T cell receptor beta chains from one sample sequenced in a study of blood T cells in healthy people across ages. It was with a sample-barcoded 5' primer and a J-beta primer mix that a second PCR of roughly 7 to 12 cycles was run. TCRdb passed the 5' RACE reads through MiXCR, listing each CDR3 protein once. Here the sample spans about 1.4 million distinct CDR3 sequences, around 59% being singletons. The sequenced material came from blood. All receptors come from a man between 18 and 35 years old in good health.

CDR3 nucleotides: TGTGCCAGCAGCTCCTGGGGGCTATCGAACACCGGGGAGCTGTTTTTT. Its translation is CASSSWGLSNTGELFF. The gene calls are TRBV7-2 and TRBJ2-2, with a weak D call TRBD1 (6 bases). The germline V gene encodes CDR1 SGHTA and CDR2 FQGNSA. Trimming took off 4 bases at V and 0 bases at J, with 12 bases between the two ends. The CDR3 covers 16 residues.

This clonotype has just a few counts. This may come from a read error, since a much larger clone is one base off. This chain joins TRBV6-6 and TRBJ2-7; possible D gene TRBD1, 6 bases. The germline V gene encodes CDR1 MNHNY and CDR2 SVGAGI (reference sequence). This CDR3 is built from 13 residues. The DNA for the CDR3 is TGTGCCAGCAGTGACTCGAGGGGGTACGAGCAGTACTTC. Its protein is CASSDSRGYEQYF.

The chain has TRBV9 and TRBJ2-4; D remains unclear. The V end was cut by 0 bases, the J end by 0 bases, with 10 bases between. In germline, CDR1 is SGDLS, CDR2 YYNGEE. This CDR3 has 16 amino acids. The DNA for the CDR3 is TGTGCCAGCAGCGTAGGCTCAGGATTAGCCAAAAACATTCAGTACTTC. This encodes CASSVGSGLAKNIQYF.

This chain connects TRBV25-1 to TRBJ1-2; a possible D gene is TRBD1 (5 bases). Trimming stripped 6 bases from V and 8 bases from J, with 19 bases between. The CDR3 has 14 residues. From germline, CDR1 is MGHDK and CDR2 SYGVNS. The CDR3 protein is CASSPAGGLRGYTF. The CDR3 DNA sequence: TGTGCCAGCAGCCCCGCCGGGGGTTTGCGGGGCTACACCTTC.

This clonotype was recorded a few times. The DNA of the CDR3 is TGTGCCAGCAGTTACCCGGGGGCTGAGCAGTTCTTC. Amino acid sequence: CASSYPGAEQFF. This chain joins TRBV6-2 or TRBV6-3 and TRBJ2-1; the D call may be TRBD1 or TRBD2 (6 bases each). Looked up from germline, CDR1 is MNHEY and CDR2 is SVGEGT. The CDR3 loop spans 12 amino acids. V gave up 2 bases and J gave up 9 bases, with 8 bases separating them.

The J gene is TRBJ2-5, the V gene TRBV20-1; 9 positions match TRBD2. With 6 bases clipped from V and 11 bases from J, the junction kept 19 bases outside the gene matches. In germline, CDR1 is DFQATT, CDR2 SNEGSKA (reference sequence). The CDR3 consists of 15 residues. The CDR3 DNA sequence: TGCAGTGCGCCAGCGGGAGGTGACTTCGGGAATGAGCAGTACTTC. Translating gives CSAPAGGDFGNEQYF.

J is TRBJ2-1 and V is TRBV6-2 or TRBV6-3, with D unresolved. Per the germline V gene, CDR1 is MNHEY and CDR2 is SVGEGT. V shed 2 bases and J shed 8 bases, with 7 bases lying between them. This CDR3 spans 12 amino acids. CDR3 region: CASSYGVHEQFF. In nucleotides, the CDR3 is TGTGCCAGCAGTTACGGGGTGCATGAGCAGTTCTTC.

The chain has TRBV4-1 and TRBJ1-2; possibly TRBD1 for D (5 bases). This CDR3 spans 14 amino acids. Germline V lookup: CDR1 MGHRA, CDR2 YSYEKL. The V end lost 1 base, the J end lost 8 bases, and 14 bases lay between the germline ends. The CDR3 DNA is TGCGCCAGCAGCCAAGGCCTCCCGTCAGGGGGCTACACCTTC. This translates into CASSQGLPSGGYTF.

This clonotype has only a few counts. The CDR3 nucleotides are TGTGCCAGCACTCGTGAGGGCACTCAGCCCCAGCATTTT. It is translated as CASTREGTQPQHF. The chain employs TRBV6-2 or TRBV6-3 and TRBJ1-5; D remains ambiguous. From germline, CDR1 is MNHEY and CDR2 SVGEGT. The CDR3 has 13 amino acids. V gave up 7 bases and J gave up 6 bases, with 13 bases separating them.